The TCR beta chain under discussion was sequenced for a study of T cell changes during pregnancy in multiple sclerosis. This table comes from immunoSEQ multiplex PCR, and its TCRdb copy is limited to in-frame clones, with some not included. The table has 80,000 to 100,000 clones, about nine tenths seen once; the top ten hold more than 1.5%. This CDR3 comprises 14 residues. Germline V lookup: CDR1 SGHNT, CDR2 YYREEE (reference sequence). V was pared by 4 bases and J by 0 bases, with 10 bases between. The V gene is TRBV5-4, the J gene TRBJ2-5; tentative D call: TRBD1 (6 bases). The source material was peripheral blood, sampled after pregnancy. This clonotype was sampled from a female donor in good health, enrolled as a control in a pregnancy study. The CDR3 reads CASSTWTDQETQYF. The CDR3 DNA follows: TGTGCCAGCAGCACCTGGACAGACCAAGAGACCCAGTACTTC.